The present T cell receptor beta chain was sequenced within a study of cytomegalovirus exposure and HLA in healthy donors. The PCR ran on 60 Vbeta and 13 Jbeta primers. Method: immunoSEQ multiplex PCR; TCRdb's copy keeps in-frame clones and lacks some. The sample has 100,000 or so clones; 70% to 80% are singletons. Overall study findings and caveats: Overall, around 150 TCR beta chains were annotated as cytomegalovirus-associated. Looking again later, the authors saw that most CMV-associated TCR beta chains seemed HLA-restricted. Based on reports, TCR beta sequences accurately predicted HLA-A and HLA-B alleles for most subjects.

V was shortened by 7 bases and J by 1 base, with 17 bases between the two germline ends. The germline V gene has CDR1 SQVTM and CDR2 ANQGSEA. This CDR3 has 16 amino acids. As to this clone: The target antigen is unknown.

This sequence joins TRBV29-1 and TRBJ2-6, with a tentative D call TRBD2 (6 bases). Sample: PBMCs. This receptor was identified in a man aged 25 to 40 in good health and CMV-seronegative. The DNA of the CDR3 is TGCAGCGCCGCGACACCCGGGGGTTCTGGGGCCAACGTCCTGACTTTC. Translated: CSAATPGGSGANVLTF. The complete variable domain, with remaining parts taken from reference TRBV29-1 and TRBJ2-6, reads SAVISQKPSRDICQRGTSLTIQCQVDSQVTMMFWYRQQPGQSLTLIATANQGSEATYESGFVIDKFPISRPNLTFSTLTVSNMSPEDSSIYLCSAATPGGSGANVLTFGAGSRLTVL.